Presented here are 23 T cell receptor beta chains from one specimen sequenced in a study of T cell responses to AZD1222 COVID-19 vaccine. The data were produced by immunoSEQ multiplex PCR, yet TCRdb's version contains in-frame clones alone and is incomplete. The sample consists of around 110,000 clones, approximately 84% of them appearing once. The source material was peripheral blood, sampled on day 0 of AZD1222 vaccination. Source of these receptors: an adult in good health.

The V call is TRBV28, the J call TRBJ1-4; TRBD1 matches 7 bases. Germline V gene data show CDR1 as MDHEN and CDR2 as SYDVKM. This CDR3 region has 12 residues. Trimming removed 7 bases from V and 14 bases from J; junction bases left unmatched: 10. The CDR3 DNA reads TGTGCCAGCACCTCCTCAGGACAGGTTCTGTTTTTT. This sequence encodes CASTSSGQVLFF.

Comments on this clone: The junction does not match germline at one end; this may be a read error. This chain links TRBV19 with TRBJ2-7; possible D gene TRBD2, 5 bases. This CDR3 contains 15 residues. Per the germline V gene, CDR1 is LNHDA and CDR2 is SQIVND (reference sequence). DNA for the CDR3: TGTGCCAGTAGTATATGGGCAGGCGGGTCCTACGAACAGTACTTC. This sequence encodes CASSIWAGGSYEQYF.

This clone was seen just once. The chain is built from TRBV7-2 and TRBJ1-5; TRBD1 is a possible D gene (6 bases). The length of the CDR3 is 17 residues. The germline V gene encodes CDR1 SGHTA and CDR2 FQGNSA. With 1 base removed from V and 0 bases from J, the gap between germline ends came to 13 bases. In DNA, the CDR3 is TGTGCCAGCAGCTTAGTTGCCGGGGGCTATAGCAATCAGCCCCAGCATTTT. It translates to CASSLVAGGYSNQPQHF.

This chain uses TRBV3-1 (or the pseudogene TRBV3-2) with TRBJ2-3, with TRBD2 identical over 8 bases. J was trimmed by 1 base and V by 3 bases; bases with no gene match: 3. CDR1 is LGHDT, CDR2 YNNKEL, per germline (reference sequence). The CDR3 runs 15 residues. CDR3 sequence (DNA): TGTGCCAGCAGCCAGCCGGGACTAGGCACAGATACGCAGTATTTT. The encoded protein is CASSQPGLGTDTQYF.

In regard to this clone: The same CDR3 also results from other DNA sequences found in this sample. The chain combines TRBV18 with TRBJ2-7; D is uncertain. Germline V gene sequence: CDR1 KGHSH, CDR2 LQKENI. The CDR3 is 12 amino acids. Trimming pared 5 bases from V and 7 bases from J, leaving 12 bases between. The CDR3 coding sequence is TGTGCCAGCTCAGACCAAAACTATGAGCAGTACTTC. Protein: CASSDQNYEQYF.

V and J are TRBV4-1 and TRBJ1-2, with 10 nucleotides matching TRBD1. The V and J ends lost 5 bases and 6 bases, in that order; junction bases with no gene match: 6. The CDR3 totals 14 residues. CDR1 is MGHRA and CDR2 is YSYEKL in the germline V gene. For the CDR3, the DNA is TGCGCCAGCAGCAAAGCCGGGACAGGGGATGGCTACACCTTC. The encoded protein is CASSKAGTGDGYTF.

The V and J genes are TRBV28 and TRBJ2-5, with TRBD1 as a possible D gene (5 bases). The CDR3 has 13 amino acids. V lost 5 bases, J lost 1 base, and 8 bases lay in between. Germline lookup yields CDR1 MDHEN and CDR2 SYDVKM. The CDR3 sequence is CASSGAAQETQYF. The CDR3 DNA is TGTGCCAGCAGTGGGGCAGCCCAAGAGACCCAGTACTTC.

This clone was seen once. The gene calls are TRBV5-1 and TRBJ1-2; 11 nucleotides agree with TRBD1. The CDR3 totals 16 residues. In germline, CDR1 is SGHRS, CDR2 YFSETQ. The V and J ends lost 0 bases and 8 bases, in that order; junction bases with no gene match: 9. CDR3 in DNA: TGCGCCAGCAGCTTGGCCGGGACAGGGGGACAGCGCGGCTACACCTTC. Amino acid sequence: CASSLAGTGGQRGYTF.

CDR3 in amino acids: CASSLLSGGFSNQPQHF. CDR3 nucleotide sequence: TGTGCCAGCAGTTTACTCTCGGGGGGCTTTAGCAATCAGCCCCAGCATTTT. The chain has TRBV28 and TRBJ1-5; a possible D gene is TRBD1 (6 bases). V was shortened by 2 bases and J by 0 bases, with 14 bases between the two germline ends. From germline, CDR1 is MDHEN and CDR2 SYDVKM. The CDR3 totals 17 residues.

This chain connects TRBV6-5 to TRBJ1-5; no firm D call. V shed 5 bases and J shed 7 bases, with 15 bases lying between them. CDR1 MNHEY and CDR2 SVGAGI come from the germline V gene. The CDR3 extends over 14 amino acids. The CDR3 DNA follows: TGTGCCAGCAGTATCGACGGTACTCGGCAGCCCCAGCATTTT. Its translation is CASSIDGTRQPQHF.

This rearrangement joins TRBV24-1 to TRBJ1-2, with D perhaps matching TRBD1 (6 bases). Per germline, CDR1 KGHDR and CDR2 SFDVKD. Trimming shortened V by 4 bases and J by 7 bases, and 9 bases separated the two germline ends. The CDR3 has 12 amino acids. The CDR3 protein is CATSDRGFGYTF. The CDR3 region has the DNA TGTGCCACCAGTGACAGGGGTTTTGGCTACACCTTC.

The rearrangement links TRBV2 to TRBJ1-5, with D possibly matching TRBD1 (5 bases). The V end lost 8 bases, the J end lost 0 bases, and 20 bases lay between the germline ends. Germline CDR1 SNHLY, CDR2 FYNNEI. This CDR3 contains 17 residues. The CDR3 coding sequence is TGTGCCAGCGGATTTCGGGGGGGAATCGGTAGCAATCAGCCCCAGCATTTT. Translating gives CASGFRGGIGSNQPQHF.

The chain carries TRBV7-2 and TRBJ2-5, with D maybe TRBD2 (5 bases). The CDR3 is made up of 16 amino acids. Germline V lookup: CDR1 SGHTA, CDR2 FQGNSA. V was trimmed by 6 bases and J by 10 bases, leaving 27 bases between them. The CDR3 here is CASSPPSLAQPGRQYF. In DNA form, the CDR3 reads TGTGCCAGCAGTCCACCCTCCCTAGCTCAGCCGGGTCGCCAGTACTTC.

This clone was counted once. J is TRBJ1-3 and V is TRBV18; 7 bases match TRBD1. The CDR3 runs to 16 residues. Germline trimming cut 1 base from V and 7 bases from J; bases unmatched to any gene: 10. Germline V gives CDR1 KGHSH, CDR2 LQKENI. The CDR3 reads CASSPRGQSGGNTIYF. The DNA for the CDR3 is TGTGCCAGCTCACCACGGGGACAGTCCGGAGGGAACACCATATATTTT.

The chain uses TRBV21-1 and TRBJ2-5; the D call TRBD2 from the table was never checked on the DNA. TRBV21-1 is flagged as a pseudogene. This CDR3 has 16 residues. CDR3: CASSKLGPGVPETQYF. The CDR3, as DNA: TGTGCCAGCAGCAAGTTAGGGCCGGGGGTGCCAGAGACCCAGTACTTC.

The chain has TRBV6-5 and TRBJ2-1; weak D call: TRBD1 (5 bases). Germline loops: CDR1 MNHEY, CDR2 SVGAGI. This CDR3 is 14 amino acids long. V was trimmed by 6 bases and J by 5 bases, leaving 14 bases between them. The CDR3 sequence: CASRQVSGHNEQFF. Written as DNA, the CDR3 is TGTGCCAGCAGACAGGTGTCCGGACACAATGAGCAGTTCTTC.

The J gene is TRBJ1-1, the V gene TRBV19, with no clear D. Germline V gene data show CDR1 as LNHDA and CDR2 as SQIVND (reference sequence). The CDR3 is made up of 13 amino acids. Trimming cost V 2 bases and J 2 bases, with 6 bases left between them. CDR3 DNA sequence: TGTGCCAGTAGTATATCGGGAAACACTGAAGCTTTCTTT. Its translation: CASSISGNTEAFF.

The chain links TRBV19 to TRBJ2-2, with 9 positions matching TRBD1. Trimming cost V 4 bases and J 3 bases; bases outside gene matches: 9. CDR1 is LNHDA, CDR2 SQIVND, per germline (reference sequence). There are 17 residues in the CDR3. This CDR3 is CASSTQGAPLDTGELFF. CDR3 coding DNA: TGTGCCAGTAGTACACAGGGGGCGCCGCTCGACACCGGGGAGCTGTTTTTT.

The gene calls are TRBV29-1 and TRBJ1-5; no clear D gene. Looked up from germline, CDR1 is SQVTM and CDR2 is ANQGSEA. The CDR3 length is 12 residues. V shed 2 bases and J shed 4 bases, with 6 bases lying between them. The DNA for the CDR3 is TGCAGCGTTGAATTAGGAAATCAGCCCCAGCATTTT. Its translation is CSVELGNQPQHF.

The V and J genes are TRBV2 and TRBJ2-2; D is possibly TRBD1 or TRBD2 (6 bases each). V lost 2 bases to trimming and J lost 4 bases, with 14 bases between them. Germline assignment: CDR1 SNHLY and CDR2 FYNNEI. The CDR3 consists of 16 residues. The CDR3 sequence: CASSERQGRTTGELFF. The CDR3, as DNA: TGTGCCAGCAGTGAACGTCAGGGGAGGACCACCGGGGAGCTGTTTTTT.

This clone has only one observation. This chain connects TRBV5-5 to TRBJ1-1, with D possibly matching TRBD1 (5 bases). Germline-derived CDR1 and CDR2 are SGHKS and YYEKEE (reference sequence). The germline V and J ends were trimmed by 1 base and 0 bases, with 7 bases remaining between them. CDR3 length: 14 residues. This CDR3 is CASSLRDLNTEAFF. CDR3 DNA: TGTGCCAGCAGCTTGAGGGACTTGAACACTGAAGCTTTCTTT.

The rearrangement uses TRBV3-1 (or the pseudogene TRBV3-2) and TRBJ2-2; a possible D gene is TRBD1 (5 bases). There are 14 residues in the CDR3. Germline loops: CDR1 LGHDT, CDR2 YNNKEL (reference sequence). With 0 bases removed from V and 6 bases from J, the gap between germline ends came to 8 bases. Here the CDR3 reads CASSQDARAGELFF. The CDR3, as DNA: TGTGCCAGCAGCCAAGATGCCAGGGCCGGGGAGCTGTTTTTT.

The V call is TRBV4-1, the J call TRBJ2-5, with D tentatively TRBD1 (6 bases). V lost 4 bases, J lost 3 bases, and 12 bases lay in between. The CDR3 runs 14 residues. Germline CDR1 reads MGHRA; CDR2 reads YSYEKL. Here the CDR3 reads CASSRSAGEETQYF. DNA for the CDR3: TGCGCCAGCAGCCGGTCCGCAGGGGAAGAGACCCAGTACTTC.